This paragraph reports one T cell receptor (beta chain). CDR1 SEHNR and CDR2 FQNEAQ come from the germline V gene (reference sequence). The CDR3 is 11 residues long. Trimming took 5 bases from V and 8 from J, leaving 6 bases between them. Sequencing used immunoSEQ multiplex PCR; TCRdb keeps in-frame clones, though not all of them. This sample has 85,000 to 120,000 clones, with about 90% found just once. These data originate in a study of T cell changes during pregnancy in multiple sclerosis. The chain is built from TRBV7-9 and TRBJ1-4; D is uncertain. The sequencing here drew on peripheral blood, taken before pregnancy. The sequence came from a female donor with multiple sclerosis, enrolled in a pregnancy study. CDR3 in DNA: TGTGCCAGCAGCGCCCGGGAAAAACTGTTTTTT. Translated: CASSAREKLFF.